The 18 T cell receptor beta chains listed next were all sequenced from one sample in a study of T cells in Graves' hyperthyroidism and ophthalmopathy. TCR beta CDR3 regions were amplified from RNA transcripts. Initially, a first-round RT-PCR of the TCR CDR3 employed the HTBI primer set. TCRdb re-derived calls from the multiplex PCR reads in MiXCR, one entry per CDR3 protein. The sample contains 300,000 to 350,000 distinct CDR3 sequences, approximately 15% of which appear only once. Sequences were obtained from blood. The receptors stem from a woman aged 25 to 39 with Graves' hyperthyroidism.

This clonotype was observed at least ten times. The chain carries TRBV10-2 and TRBJ2-1; unclear D gene. V lost 6 bases to trimming and J lost 5 bases, with 2 bases between them. Looked up from germline, CDR1 is WSHSY and CDR2 is SAAADI. This CDR3 is 10 amino acids long. CDR3: CASRDNEQFF. For the CDR3, the DNA is TGCGCCAGCAGGGACAATGAGCAGTTCTTC.

This clonotype was seen repeatedly, ten times or more. The rearrangement uses TRBV5-6 and TRBJ2-5; weak D call: TRBD2 (5 bases). Germline V CDR1 and CDR2: SGHDT, YYEEEE. Deletions cut 4 bases from V and 5 bases from J, with 18 bases between. The CDR3 extends over 15 amino acids. In nucleotides, the CDR3 is TGTGCCAGCAGCGGGGATGGGCGAGGACTCGAGACCCAGTACTTC. Its translation is CASSGDGRGLETQYF.

This clonotype was detected ten times or more. The chain combines TRBV12-3 or TRBV12-4 with TRBJ2-5; tentative D call: TRBD2 (6 bases). This CDR3 contains 16 residues. Deletions cut 0 bases from V and 3 bases from J, with 14 bases between. In DNA, the CDR3 is TGTGCCAGCAGTTTAGCGGGACTCCGGGACGAAGAGACCCAGTACTTC. Amino acids: CASSLAGLRDEETQYF.

This clonotype has a handful of counts. The chain employs TRBV12-3 or TRBV12-4 and TRBJ2-3; tentatively, D is TRBD1 (5 bases). The ends were cut back, 8 bases at V and 0 bases at J, with 9 bases in the middle. The CDR3 runs to 13 residues. CDR3 DNA sequence: TGTGCCAGCCAGGGCCTTAGCACAGATACGCAGTATTTT. As protein: CASQGLSTDTQYF.

This clonotype was found many times. The rearrangement joins TRBV12-3 or TRBV12-4 to TRBJ1-4; unclear D gene. V lost 5 bases to trimming and J lost 4 bases, with 5 bases between them. This CDR3 has 12 residues. Here the CDR3 reads CASSRVNEKLFF. The CDR3 bases are TGTGCCAGCAGTCGGGTTAATGAAAAACTGTTTTTT.

This clonotype was observed many times. The CDR3 DNA is TGTGCCAGCAGTGATGGGCGGGAGGATGATACGCAGTATTTT. Its protein is CASSDGREDDTQYF. V is TRBV2 and J is TRBJ2-3; 8 bases align to TRBD2. Germline V CDR1 and CDR2: SNHLY, FYNNEI. The V and J ends lost 3 bases and 6 bases, in that order; junction bases with no gene match: 5. This CDR3 region has 14 residues.

The chain joins TRBV7-6 to TRBJ2-2; D may match TRBD1 or TRBD2 (6 bases each). Germline V gene data show CDR1 as SGHVS and CDR2 as FNYEAQ. CDR3 size: 17 residues. Trimming cost V 1 base and J 4 bases, with 16 bases left between them. The CDR3 coding sequence is TGTGCCAGCAGCTTAGGGACCCCCAGGGGAGGCACCGGGGAGCTGTTTTTT. As protein: CASSLGTPRGGTGELFF.

The table lists this clonotype with many counts. V and J are TRBV6-1 and TRBJ2-1, with 8 bases that match TRBD2. V lost 7 bases to trimming and J lost 5 bases; unmatched junction nucleotides: 10. The CDR3 loop spans 15 amino acids. Per germline, CDR1 MNHNS and CDR2 SASEGT. For the CDR3, the DNA is TGTGCCAGCATGCCGAGCGGGAGAATTAACAATGAGCAGTTCTTC. It codes for CASMPSGRINNEQFF.

This chain joins TRBV6-1 and TRBJ1-2; no clear D gene. The V end lost 4 bases, the J end lost 4 bases, and 16 bases lay between the germline ends. This CDR3 comprises 15 residues. Germline V CDR1 and CDR2: MNHNS, SASEGT. CDR3 sequence: CASSAIGRAFYGYTF. CDR3 DNA sequence: TGTGCCAGCAGTGCCATCGGACGGGCTTTCTATGGCTACACCTTC.

The chain uses TRBV10-3 and TRBJ2-2; TRBD1 matches at 7 bases. The V and J ends lost 4 bases and 5 bases, in that order; junction bases with no gene match: 13. Per the germline V gene, CDR1 is ENHRY and CDR2 is SYGVKD. The CDR3 contains 17 residues. The CDR3 DNA is TGTGCCATCAGTGGAGGGTTCCGGGACAGTGAAACCGGGGAGCTGTTTTTT. It yields the protein CAISGGFRDSETGELFF.

The rearrangement links TRBV28 to TRBJ2-4; TRBD2 might be the D (5 bases). Per germline, CDR1 MDHEN and CDR2 SYDVKM. V gave up 4 bases and J gave up 2 bases, with 18 bases separating them. The CDR3 length is 17 residues. This CDR3 is CASSSAGLRGTKNIQYF. CDR3 coding DNA: TGTGCCAGCAGTTCCGCGGGCCTCCGAGGGACCAAAAACATTCAGTACTTC. The full variable domain, completed using reference TRBV28 and TRBJ2-4, is DVKVTQSSRYLVKRTGEKVFLECVQDMDHENMFWYRQDPGLGLRLIYFSYDVKMKEKGDIPEGYSVSREKKERFSLILESASTNQTSMYLCASSSAGLRGTKNIQYFGAGTRLSVL.

This clonotype appeared a few times. The V gene is TRBV11-3, the J gene TRBJ2-3; 9 bases are a match to TRBD1. J was trimmed by 4 bases and V by 4 bases; bases with no gene match: 6. The CDR3 is 15 residues long. Germline values: CDR1 SGHNT, CDR2 YENEEA. The CDR3 reads CASSSGQGDADTQYF. In DNA, the CDR3 is TGTGCCAGCAGCTCGGGACAGGGTGACGCAGATACGCAGTATTTT. Full variable domain (outside the CDR3, taken from reference TRBV11-3 and TRBJ2-3): EAGVVQSPRYKIIEKKQPVAFWCNPISGHNTLYWYLQNLGQGPELLIRYENEEAVDDSQLPKDRFSAERLKGVDSTLKIQPAELGDSAVYLCASSSGQGDADTQYFGPGTRLTVL.

V is TRBV28 and J is TRBJ2-5; TRBD1 is a possible D gene (6 bases). Trimming took 6 bases from V and 0 from J, leaving 11 bases between them. The CDR3 is 14 residues long. The germline V gene has CDR1 MDHEN and CDR2 SYDVKM. The CDR3 sequence: CASRTGQNQETQYF. CDR3 sequence (DNA): TGTGCCAGCAGAACCGGACAGAACCAAGAGACCCAGTACTTC.

For this clonotype: A much larger clone is a single base away; this may be a read error. The chain is built from TRBV15 and TRBJ2-5, with TRBD2 identical over 7 bases. Germline CDR1 LNHNV, CDR2 YYDKDF (reference sequence). The CDR3 extends over 13 amino acids. The CDR3: CATSRAGGETQHF. The CDR3 coding sequence is TGTGCCACCAGCAGAGCTGGGGGGGAGACCCAGCACTTC. Variable domain in full (rest from reference TRBV15 and TRBJ2-5): DAMVIQNPRYQVTQFGKPVTLSCSQTLNHNVMYWYQQKSSQAPKLLFHYYDKDFNNEADTPDNFQSRRPNTSFCFLDIRSPGLGDTAMYLCATSRAGGETQHFGPGTRLLVL.

V gene TRBV20-1 combines with J gene TRBJ1-5; D is perhaps TRBD1 (5 bases). CDR1 and CDR2 from the germline V gene are DFQATT and SNEGSKA (reference sequence). Trimming shortened V by 1 base and J by 5 bases, and 9 bases separated the two germline ends. This CDR3 is 13 amino acids long. The CDR3 sequence is CSARVGAYQPQHF. DNA for the CDR3: TGCAGTGCTAGAGTTGGGGCCTATCAGCCCCAGCATTTT.

This clonotype was recorded many times. The genes are TRBV24-1 and TRBJ2-5, with 8 nucleotides matching TRBD2. Germline V gene sequence: CDR1 KGHDR, CDR2 SFDVKD. This CDR3 spans 14 amino acids. Trimming at V came to 3 bases and at J to 4 bases, leaving 3 bases not matched to a gene. The CDR3 loop reads CATSDPGGAETQYF. Here the CDR3 DNA reads TGTGCCACCAGTGATCCGGGGGGGGCAGAGACCCAGTACTTC.

V usage is TRBV6-2 or TRBV6-3 and J usage is TRBJ2-1, with TRBD2 matching over 10 bases. The CDR3 sequence is 14 residues long. V lost 10 bases to trimming and J lost 14 bases; unmatched junction nucleotides: 17. Germline CDR1 reads MNHEY; CDR2 reads SVGEGT. The CDR3 region is CATTLQGSSGRKFF. In DNA form, the CDR3 reads TGTGCCACCACGTTACAGGGTAGTAGCGGGAGGAAGTTCTTC.

This clonotype was found many times. The chain recombines TRBV28 with TRBJ1-1; tentatively, D is TRBD1 (6 bases). Deletions cut 0 bases from V and 0 bases from J, with 17 bases between. The CDR3 totals 18 residues. Germline CDR1 reads MDHEN; CDR2 reads SYDVKM. CDR3 in DNA: TGTGCCAGCAGTTTATGCATGATGACACAGGGAATGAACACTGAAGCTTTCTTT. This codes for CASSLCMMTQGMNTEAFF.